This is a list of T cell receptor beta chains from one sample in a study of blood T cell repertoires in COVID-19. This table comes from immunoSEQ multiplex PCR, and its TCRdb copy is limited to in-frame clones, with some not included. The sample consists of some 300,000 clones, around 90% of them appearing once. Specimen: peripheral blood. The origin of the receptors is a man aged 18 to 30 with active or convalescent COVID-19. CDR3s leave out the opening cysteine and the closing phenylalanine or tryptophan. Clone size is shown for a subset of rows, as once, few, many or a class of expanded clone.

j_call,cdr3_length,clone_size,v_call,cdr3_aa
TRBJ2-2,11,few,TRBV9,AASPYEGGELF
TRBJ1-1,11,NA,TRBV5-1,ASSLGEYTEAF
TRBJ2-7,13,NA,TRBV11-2,ASSLAPGEGYEQY
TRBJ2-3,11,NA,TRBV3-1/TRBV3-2,ASSPRGTDTQY
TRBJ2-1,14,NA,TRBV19,ASRRPGTGLRGEQF
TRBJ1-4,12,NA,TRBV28,ASQDGLGGEKLF
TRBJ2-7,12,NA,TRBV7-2,ASSWTSGSYEQY
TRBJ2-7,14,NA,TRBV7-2,ASRLRGGMGTYEQY
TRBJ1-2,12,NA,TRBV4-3,ASSHGFGNYGYT
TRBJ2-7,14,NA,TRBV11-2,ASSLALDRFPYEQY
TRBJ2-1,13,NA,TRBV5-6,ASSLRRDRRNEQF
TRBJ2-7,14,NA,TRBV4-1,ASSQGPGQGFDEQY
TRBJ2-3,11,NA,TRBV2,ASLRGITDTQY
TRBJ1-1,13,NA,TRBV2,ASRDRGGWGTEAF
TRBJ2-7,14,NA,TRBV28,ASSFVRSRASYEQY
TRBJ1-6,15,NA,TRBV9,ASRPLRGGSYNSPLH
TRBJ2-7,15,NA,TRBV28,ASSLRQGNVWSYEQY
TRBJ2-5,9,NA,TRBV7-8,ASSLDRTQY
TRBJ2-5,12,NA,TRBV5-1,ASSLQGSQETQY
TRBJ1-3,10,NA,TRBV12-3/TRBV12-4,ASKTGGNTIY
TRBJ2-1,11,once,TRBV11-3,ASSFWTGEEQF
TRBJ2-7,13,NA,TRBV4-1,ASSHSGTRPYEQY
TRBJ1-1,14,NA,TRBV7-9,ASSSILAGLNTEAF
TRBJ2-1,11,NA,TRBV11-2,ASSPTSYNEQF
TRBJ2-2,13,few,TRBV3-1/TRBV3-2,ASSQGTGGPGELF
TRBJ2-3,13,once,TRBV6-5,ASSKGLVGTDTQY
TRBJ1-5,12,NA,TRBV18,ASSPEGGGQPQH
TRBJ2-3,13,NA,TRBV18,ASSPPLAGADTQY
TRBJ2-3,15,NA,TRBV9,ASSLRAASTSTDTQY
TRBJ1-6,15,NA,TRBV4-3,ASSQGSGNSYNSPLH